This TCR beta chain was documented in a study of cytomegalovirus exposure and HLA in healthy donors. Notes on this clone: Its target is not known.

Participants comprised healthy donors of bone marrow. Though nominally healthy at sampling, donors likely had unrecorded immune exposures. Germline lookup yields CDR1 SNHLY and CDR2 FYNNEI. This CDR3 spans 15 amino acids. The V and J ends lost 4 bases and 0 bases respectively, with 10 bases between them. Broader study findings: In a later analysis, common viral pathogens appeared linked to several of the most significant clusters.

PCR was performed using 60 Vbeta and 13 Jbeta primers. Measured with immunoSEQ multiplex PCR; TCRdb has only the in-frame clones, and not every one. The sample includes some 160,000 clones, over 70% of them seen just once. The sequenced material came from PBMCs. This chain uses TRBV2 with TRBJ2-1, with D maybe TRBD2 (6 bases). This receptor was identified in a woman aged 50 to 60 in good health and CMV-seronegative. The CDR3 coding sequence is TGTGCCAGCAGTGCGGCGGGGTCCTCCTACAATGAGCAGTTCTTC. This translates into CASSAAGSSYNEQFF.